This entry features one TCR beta chain sequence. What it recognizes is unknown. The sample comes from a study of OX40 agonist ivuxolimab in advanced cancers. Study overall: Ivuxolimab, which patients received intravenously every 2 weeks, was dosed at 0.01 to 10 mg/kg. Patients with prior anti-PD-1, anti-PD-L1 or anti-CTLA-4 therapy were eligible; approximately 40% had some. Whole-study findings and limits: What antigens the expanded peripheral T cells recognized was never established. Some nonresponders likewise displayed low normalized T-cell clonal expansion.

Assay: immunoSEQ multiplex PCR; the TCRdb copy retains only in-frame clones and omits some. The sample consists of over 60,000 clones, 91% of them appearing once. Material: CD4+ or CD8+ T cells sorted from blood, obtained in a trial of the OX40 agonist ivuxolimab. This clonotype was sampled from an adult with an advanced solid tumor such as melanoma, head and neck, liver or kidney cancer.

CDR3 sequence reads: CASSGNRVDVSGNTIYF. CDR3 DNA sequence: TGTGCCAGCAGCGGAAACAGGGTGGACGTCTCTGGAAACACCATATATTTT. The chain carries TRBV7-2 and TRBJ1-3; weak D call: TRBD1 (6 bases). Germline V gives CDR1 SGHTA, CDR2 FQGNSA. This CDR3 is 17 amino acids long. Trimming left V 5 bases short and J 0 bases short, with 17 bases between.